These 14 T cell receptor beta chains share one sample of origin, sequenced in a study of radiation and T cells in renal cell carcinoma. The treatment was: treatment-naive control, cytoreductive nephrectomy. Produced via immunoSEQ multiplex PCR; TCRdb's table is partial and in-frame only. The repertoire holds approximately 15,000 clones, with approximately 56% as singletons. The sample in question was tumor tissue, obtained from a patient whose treatment was nephrectomy without radiotherapy. The receptors were gathered from a man aged 35-49 years with renal cell carcinoma.

This rearrangement joins TRBV5-6 to TRBJ2-4; D unclear. The CDR3 runs to 16 residues. CDR1 is SGHDT, CDR2 YYEEEE, per germline. V was clipped by 3 bases and J by 0 bases, with 13 bases between them. CDR3 residues: CASSSRQVLAKNIQYF. DNA for the CDR3: TGTGCCAGCAGCTCGAGACAAGTCCTAGCCAAAAACATTCAGTACTTC.

The chain links TRBV6-6 to TRBJ2-7, with TRBD1 matching 8 bases. The CDR3 contains 14 residues. V lost 5 bases and J lost 2; bases outside the gene matches: 5. The germline gives CDR1 MNHNY, CDR2 SVGAGI (reference sequence). For the CDR3, the DNA is TGTGCCAGCAGTGGGACAGGCATTACCTACGAGCAGTACTTC. This codes for CASSGTGITYEQYF.

The genes are TRBV5-1 and TRBJ2-7; the D is unclear. Per germline, CDR1 SGHRS and CDR2 YFSETQ. V lost 0 bases and J lost 11, with 12 bases in between. This CDR3 spans 12 amino acids. In DNA, the CDR3 is TGCGCCAGCAGCTTGGGTTTACAAGGAGAGTACTTC. Its protein product is CASSLGLQGEYF.

J is TRBJ1-3 and V is TRBV18; tentatively, D is TRBD1 (6 bases). CDR3 length: 16 residues. Germline values: CDR1 KGHSH, CDR2 LQKENI. Trimming removed 3 bases at V and 0 bases at J, with 12 bases between. DNA for the CDR3: TGTGCCAGCTCACCGGACAGCTCGTTCTCTGGAAACACCATATATTTT. The encoded protein is CASSPDSSFSGNTIYF.

A few counts support this clone. The genes are TRBV5-5 and TRBJ2-7; 9 positions agree with TRBD1. The CDR3 covers 14 residues. Unmatched junction bases numbered 0, after V lost 0 bases and J lost 2 bases. Germline values: CDR1 SGHKS, CDR2 YYEKEE (reference sequence). The CDR3 DNA follows: TGTGCCAGCAGCTTGGGGACAGGGGCCTACGAGCAGTACTTC. Translation: CASSLGTGAYEQYF.

V is TRBV5-5 and J is TRBJ1-2; possible D gene TRBD1, 5 bases. The germline V and J ends were trimmed by 0 bases and 2 bases, with 5 bases remaining between them. CDR1 and CDR2 (germline): SGHKS, YYEKEE (reference sequence). The CDR3 has 13 amino acids. The CDR3 nucleotides are TGTGCCAGCAGCTTGGGGACAAACTATGGCTACACCTTC. This gives the protein CASSLGTNYGYTF.

This clone was seen only a few times. The J gene is TRBJ2-5, the V gene TRBV5-1; D possibly corresponds to TRBD2 (5 bases). V was trimmed by 7 bases and J by 2 bases, leaving 12 bases between them. The germline V gene has CDR1 SGHRS and CDR2 YFSETQ. CDR3 length: 13 amino acids. CDR3 loop: CASSNPGQETQYF. In DNA form, the CDR3 reads TGCGCCAGCTCCAATCCGGGGCAAGAGACCCAGTACTTC.

This sequence joins TRBV6-6 and TRBJ1-5; TRBD1 matches at 8 bases. The CDR3 consists of 16 residues. Germline V gene sequence: CDR1 MNHNY, CDR2 SVGAGI (reference sequence). Trimming removed 4 bases from V and 2 bases from J; junction bases left unmatched: 7. CDR3 in DNA: TGTGCCAGCAGTTCCACCGACAGGGGAGGCAATCAGCCCCAGCATTTT. It encodes CASSSTDRGGNQPQHF.

This chain joins TRBV30 and TRBJ2-4; no firm D call. Germline V gives CDR1 GTSNPN, CDR2 SVGIG (reference sequence). CDR3 length: 15 amino acids. V lost 1 base to trimming and J lost 1 base, with 11 bases between them. The CDR3: CAWSEDFGAKNIQYF. CDR3 DNA: TGTGCCTGGAGTGAGGATTTCGGGGCCAAAAACATTCAGTACTTC.

The V and J genes are TRBV7-2 and TRBJ2-7, with D possibly TRBD1 on 6 matching bases. CDR3 length: 17 amino acids. Trimming removed 3 bases from V and 6 bases from J, with 24 bases in between. Germline V CDR1 and CDR2: SGHTA, FQGNSA. The CDR3 region has the DNA TGTGCCAGCAGCTTGACCAACCAGAGGACAGCGCTGCGCGAGCAGTACTTC. This translates into CASSLTNQRTALREQYF.

This clone occurred a few times. The chain links TRBV19 to TRBJ1-5; possible D gene TRBD1, 5 bases. The CDR3 length is 13 residues. From germline, CDR1 is LNHDA and CDR2 SQIVND (reference sequence). V gave up 4 bases and J gave up 7 bases, with 11 bases separating them. CDR3 amino acids: CASSTAGQQPQHF. The CDR3 bases are TGTGCCAGTAGTACGGCAGGGCAACAGCCCCAGCATTTT.

The chain recombines TRBV19 with TRBJ1-1; D is unresolved. Germline lookup yields CDR1 LNHDA and CDR2 SQIVND (reference sequence). V lost 4 bases, J lost 1 base, and 16 bases lay in between. The CDR3 runs 16 residues. CDR3 nucleotides: TGTGCCAGTAGTAAGATGTCCAGGTACGGGAACACTGAAGCTTTCTTT. It specifies CASSKMSRYGNTEAFF.

J is TRBJ2-7 and V is TRBV7-6; no firm D call. Trimming left V 5 bases short and J 4 bases short, with 24 bases between. The germline V gene has CDR1 SGHVS and CDR2 FNYEAQ. The CDR3 loop spans 17 amino acids. The CDR3 region has the DNA TGTGCCAGCAGCCCATCCGGGCCGAGATATAGTAATTACGAGCAGTACTTC. This gives the protein CASSPSGPRYSNYEQYF. Using reference TRBV7-6 and TRBJ2-7 for the parts outside the CDR3, the full variable domain is GAGVSQSPRYKVTKRGQDVALRCDPISGHVSLYWYRQALGQGPEFLTYFNYEAQQDKSGLPNDRFSAERPEGSISTLTIQRTEQRDSAMYRCASSPSGPRYSNYEQYFGPGTRLTVT.

The CDR3 sequence is CASSAGDGQPQHF. The CDR3 DNA follows: TGTGCCAGCAGCGCAGGTGATGGACAGCCCCAGCATTTT. The chain couples TRBV9 to TRBJ1-5; D remains unclear. Trimming removed 3 bases at V and 7 bases at J, with 11 bases between. The CDR3 is 13 residues long. Per germline, CDR1 SGDLS and CDR2 YYNGEE.